This TCR beta chain was recovered during a study of blood T cell repertoires in COVID-19. Background on the study: From T cells, B-cell-depleted T cells, or PBMCs came the material, which was cDNA or gDNA.

The length of the CDR3 is 13 residues. Trimming took 6 bases from V and 0 from J, leaving 9 bases between them. Per germline, CDR1 SQVTM and CDR2 ANQGSEA. Sequencing was performed with immunoSEQ multiplex PCR; in TCRdb, only in-frame clones are kept and a portion is missing. The profile shows tens of thousands of clones, less than 90% of them singletons. The chain recombines TRBV29-1 with TRBJ1-5; perhaps TRBD1 as D (5 bases). The specimen sequenced was peripheral blood. The origin of this receptor is a man aged 60 to 75 with acute or convalescent COVID-19. This CDR3 reads CSVTTASNQPQHF. The CDR3 DNA is TGCAGCGTGACGACAGCTAGCAATCAGCCCCAGCATTTT. The full variable domain, completed using reference TRBV29-1 and TRBJ1-5, is SAVISQKPSRDICQRGTSLTIQCQVDSQVTMMFWYRQQPGQSLTLIATANQGSEATYESGFVIDKFPISRPNLTFSTLTVSNMSPEDSSIYLCSVTTASNQPQHFGDGTRLSIL.